Sequencing of this T cell receptor beta chain was carried out in a study of radiotherapy plus CTLA-4 blockade in lung cancer. With respect to this clone: Its target is not known.

Points from the study as a whole: Reports state that early shifts in blood T cell clones, with interferon-beta, best predicted response. In blood, TCR clones derived from the tumor expanded after radiotherapy plus ipilimumab.

The V gene lost 7 bases and the J gene lost 9 bases, with 10 bases spanning the gap. This CDR3 spans 11 amino acids. From germline, CDR1 is SGHVS and CDR2 FQNEAQ. Libraries were prepared by immunoSEQ multiplex PCR; TCRdb keeps only in-frame clonotypes and omits some of them. The sample contains tens of thousands of clones, around 88% of which appear only once. The V gene is TRBV7-8, the J gene TRBJ2-1; no firm D call. The material was peripheral blood, obtained from a patient treated with radiotherapy plus ipilimumab. The sequence was obtained from a human donor with non-small cell lung cancer who had a partial response to radiotherapy plus ipilimumab. CDR3 loop: CASKESGEQFF. The CDR3 DNA reads TGTGCCAGCAAGGAATCGGGTGAGCAGTTCTTC.